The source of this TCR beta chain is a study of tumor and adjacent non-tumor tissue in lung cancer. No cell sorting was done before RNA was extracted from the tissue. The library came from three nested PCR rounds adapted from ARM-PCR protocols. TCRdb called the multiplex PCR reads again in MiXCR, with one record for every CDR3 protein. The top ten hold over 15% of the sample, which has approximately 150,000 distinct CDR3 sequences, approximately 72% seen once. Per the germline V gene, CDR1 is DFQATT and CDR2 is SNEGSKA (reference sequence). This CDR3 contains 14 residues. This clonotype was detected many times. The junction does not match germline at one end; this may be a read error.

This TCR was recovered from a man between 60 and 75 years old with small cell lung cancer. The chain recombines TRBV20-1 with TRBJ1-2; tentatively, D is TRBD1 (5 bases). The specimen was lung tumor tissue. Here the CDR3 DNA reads TGCAGTGCAAGAGGGGCAGGGTTATACTATGGCTACACCTTC. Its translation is CSARGAGLYYGYTF.